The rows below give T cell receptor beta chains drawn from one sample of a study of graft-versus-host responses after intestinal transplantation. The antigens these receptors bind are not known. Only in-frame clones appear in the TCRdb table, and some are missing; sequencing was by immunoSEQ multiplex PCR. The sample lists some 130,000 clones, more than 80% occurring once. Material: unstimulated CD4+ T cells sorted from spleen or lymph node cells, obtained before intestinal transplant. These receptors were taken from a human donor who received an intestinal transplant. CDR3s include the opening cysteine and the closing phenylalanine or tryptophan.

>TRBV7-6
CASSFRGGEGDTQYF
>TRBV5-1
CASSLGTSGFNEQFF
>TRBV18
CASSPWLTYQETQYF
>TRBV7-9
CASSLAGRINSPLHF
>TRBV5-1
CASSFSYGGTDRPNGSPLHF
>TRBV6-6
CASSYSGSGNTIYF
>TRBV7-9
CASSLARARFPYEQYF
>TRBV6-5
CASSPPGQGMVGYTF
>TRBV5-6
CASSFRQGLRSGANVLTF
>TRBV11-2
CASSLDVAGELFF
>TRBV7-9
CASSPARDGQETQYF
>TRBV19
CASSTTGVTLGYTF
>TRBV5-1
CASSLKGDTEAFF
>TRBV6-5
CASSYSIRGDTEAFF
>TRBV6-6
CASSPGLNTEAFF
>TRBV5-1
CASSLPLGGQETQYF
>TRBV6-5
CASGNRDRGQAFF
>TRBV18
CASSPLPKTGRRSDTEAFF
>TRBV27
CASSLWATGGETQYF
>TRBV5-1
CASSLEGFAHTQYF
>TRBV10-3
CAIRAGTEAFF
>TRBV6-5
CASSYSQGAYNEQFF
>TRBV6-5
CASRKDREYGYTF
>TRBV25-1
CASSLQGADYGYTF
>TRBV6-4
CASSGQGSYYEQYF
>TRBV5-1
CASSLAVGNTEAFF
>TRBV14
CALEGAGEKLFF
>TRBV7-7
CASSNSIGQGETQYF
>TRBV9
CASSVNQIDYTF
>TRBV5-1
CASSLTGGTTNEKLFF
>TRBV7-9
CASSDADQGNGNQPQHF
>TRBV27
CASSLSGQGYNEQFF
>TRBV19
CASSFEGAEGMNTEAFF
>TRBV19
CASSIRGGANEQFF
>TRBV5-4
CASSLGPAGAYEQYF
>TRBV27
CASSLAGIYGYTF
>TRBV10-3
CAISEYGLNYGYTF
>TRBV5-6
CASSSLPGTGTYEQYF
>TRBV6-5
CASSEGQGYQPQHF
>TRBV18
CASSPREENYGYTF
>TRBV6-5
CASSYGTYRDRYGYTF
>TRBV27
CASSFRWTEGYEKLFF
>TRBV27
CASRLTGTKGSPLHF
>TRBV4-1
CASSQRGEETQYF
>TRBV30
CAWRARDRAQNFNYGYTF
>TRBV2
CASRRTGLGETQYF
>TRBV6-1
CASRRELAGYEQYF
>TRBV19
CASSRSETQYF
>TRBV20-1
CSASRQETQYF